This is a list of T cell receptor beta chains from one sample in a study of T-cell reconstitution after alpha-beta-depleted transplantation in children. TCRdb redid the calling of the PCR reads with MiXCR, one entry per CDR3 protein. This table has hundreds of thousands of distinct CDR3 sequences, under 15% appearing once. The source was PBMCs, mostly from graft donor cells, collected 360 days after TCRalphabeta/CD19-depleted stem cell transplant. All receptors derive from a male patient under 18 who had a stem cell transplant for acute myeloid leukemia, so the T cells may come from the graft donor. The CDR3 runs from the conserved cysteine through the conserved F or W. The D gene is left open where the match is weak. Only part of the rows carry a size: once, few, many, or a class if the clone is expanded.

DNA: TGTGCCAGCAGTTACACCCGTTGGAGTAGCGGGAGGGCCAATGAGCAGTTCTTC; CDR3: CASSYTRWSSGRANEQFF; V: TRBV6-5; D: TRBD2; J: TRBJ2-1; size: many
DNA: TGTGCCACCCAGGACAGGGTCCCCTACGAGCAGTACTTC; CDR3: CATQDRVPYEQYF; V: TRBV11-1; D: TRBD1; J: TRBJ2-7; size: many
DNA: TGTGCCAGCAGCTTAACGGGACTAGCGGGAGACGAGCAGTACTTC; CDR3: CASSLTGLAGDEQYF; V: TRBV7-3; D: TRBD2; J: TRBJ2-7; size: -
DNA: TGCAGTGCTAGAGAAGCTGGGGCACAATGGAGTGGGACTGAAGCTTTCTTT; CDR3: CSAREAGAQWSGTEAFF; V: TRBV20-1; D: -; J: TRBJ1-1; size: few
DNA: TGCAGCGTTGCGCCGGAGGCCAAAAACATTCAGTACTTC; CDR3: CSVAPEAKNIQYF; V: TRBV29-1; D: -; J: TRBJ2-4; size: many
DNA: TGTGCCAGCAGTAAAGGGGCAGGGAATCCGTTGGAGGAGCAGTACTTC; CDR3: CASSKGAGNPLEEQYF; V: TRBV12-3/TRBV12-4; D: -; J: TRBJ2-7; size: few
DNA: TGTGCCACCAGTGGTGGCAGGGAGGTGGACAATGAGCAGTTCTTC; CDR3: CATSGGREVDNEQFF; V: TRBV24-1; D: -; J: TRBJ2-1; size: few
DNA: TGCAGCGTTGTTGGCACCGGGGAGCTGTTTTTT; CDR3: CSVVGTGELFF; V: TRBV29-1; D: -; J: TRBJ2-2; size: many
DNA: TGTGCCAGCAGGGACAAGAACACTGAAGCTTTCTTT; CDR3: CASRDKNTEAFF; V: TRBV28; D: -; J: TRBJ1-1; size: many
DNA: TGTGCCAGCAGCCAAGATGAAAGGCTAGCGGGCAAGTTCTACGAGCAGTACTTC; CDR3: CASSQDERLAGKFYEQYF; V: TRBV4-2; D: TRBD2; J: TRBJ2-7; size: few
DNA: TGTGCCAGCAGCGTTTTTTCTAGCGGGACGAACACCGGGGAGCTGTTTTTT; CDR3: CASSVFSSGTNTGELFF; V: TRBV9; D: TRBD2; J: TRBJ2-2; size: -
DNA: TGTGCCAGCAGTCCATCGCCGGGACAGATCACAGATACGCAGTATTTT; CDR3: CASSPSPGQITDTQYF; V: TRBV7-3; D: TRBD1; J: TRBJ2-3; size: few
DNA: TGCAGTGCTCCCCGGGCCCCGGAGTGGGATGAGCAGTTCTTC; CDR3: CSAPRAPEWDEQFF; V: TRBV20-1; D: -; J: TRBJ2-1; size: -
DNA: TGCAGTGCTACCGGGGGGGGGAACGATGAGCAGTTCTTC; CDR3: CSATGGGNDEQFF; V: TRBV20-1; D: TRBD2; J: TRBJ2-1; size: -
DNA: TGTGCCAGCAGTGTCCAGGGGCAGTTCTTC; CDR3: CASSVQGQFF; V: TRBV2; D: -; J: TRBJ2-1; size: many